This entry features one TCR beta chain sequence. This CDR3 has 16 residues. V was clipped by 2 bases and J by 0 bases, with 12 bases between them. Germline CDR1 is SGHKS and CDR2 is YYEKEE (reference sequence). The data were taken from a study of blood T cell repertoires in COVID-19. Clones were sequenced by immunoSEQ multiplex PCR, and TCRdb holds only the in-frame ones, with some missing. The sample includes about 45,000 clones, roughly 90% of them seen just once. The chain uses TRBV5-5 and TRBJ1-3; D possibly corresponds to TRBD1 (5 bases). Sequences were obtained from peripheral blood. The origin of this receptor is a human donor in a cohort sampled during active COVID-19. CDR3 residues: CASSFFGHLSGNTIYF. The DNA of the CDR3 is TGTGCCAGCAGCTTCTTTGGACACCTCTCTGGAAACACCATATATTTT.